The following is a T cell receptor beta chain sequence with its context. Its antigen is not known. The ends were cut back, 6 bases at V and 0 bases at J, with 14 bases in the middle. This CDR3 is 15 amino acids long. Germline V CDR1 and CDR2: WNHNN, SYGVQD (reference sequence). The data stem from a study of T cell responses to AZD1222 COVID-19 vaccine. Libraries were prepared by immunoSEQ multiplex PCR; TCRdb keeps only in-frame clonotypes and omits some of them. The sample has about 100,000 clones, about 86% seen once. Study conclusions and caveats: Regions left unmutated in variants are reportedly the target of nearly half of spike-specific TCRs. White British ancestry dominated among donors, who included more females, and clonal diversity was possibly underestimated. Spike as a whole was targeted by vaccine-associated CD4 TCRs, dominant at 160-218 and 743-854. Only a handful of people who got AZD1222 tested seropositive at baseline.

V and J are TRBV10-1 and TRBJ1-1; D might be TRBD1 (6 bases). Here the sequenced sample was peripheral blood, taken on day 0 of AZD1222 vaccination. This sequence originates from an adult in good health. CDR3: CASSSGEVMNTEAFF. The CDR3 DNA reads as TGCGCCAGCAGCTCAGGGGAGGTCATGAACACTGAAGCTTTCTTT.